Following are 32 T cell receptor beta chains from one sample sequenced in a study of radiation and T cells in renal cell carcinoma. Sequenced by immunoSEQ multiplex PCR; TCRdb stores in-frame clones only, minus some. The table shows 130,000 to 150,000 clones, with about 88% occurring only once. Time point given: blood 4 weeks post-SBRT, at nephrectomy. Treatment given: 15 Gy SBRT to primary tumor, nephrectomy 4 weeks later. This specimen consisted of blood, obtained from a patient whose treatment included radiotherapy and nephrectomy. The source of these receptors is a woman in her forties or fifties with renal cell carcinoma.

The genes are TRBV6-5 and TRBJ1-2; the match to TRBD1 covers 9 bases. Germline V gene data show CDR1 as MNHEY and CDR2 as SVGAGI. J lost 8 bases, V lost 0 bases, and 4 bases had no gene match. The CDR3 runs to 14 residues. The chain's CDR3 is CASSYSGTGKGYTF. DNA of the CDR3: TGTGCCAGCAGTTACTCCGGGACAGGGAAAGGCTACACCTTC.

This chain uses TRBV7-8 with TRBJ1-2; 8 positions agree with TRBD1. V lost 2 bases, J lost 2 bases, and 10 bases stayed unmatched. Germline loops: CDR1 SGHVS, CDR2 FQNEAQ. The CDR3 has 17 amino acids. CDR3 in amino acids: CASSLLGTGQLNYGYTF. The DNA of the CDR3 is TGTGCCAGCAGCTTATTGGGGACAGGACAATTAAACTATGGCTACACCTTC. Drawing the rest from reference TRBV7-8 and TRBJ1-2, the complete variable domain is GAGVSQSPRYKVAKRGQDVALRCDPISGHVSLFWYQQALGQGPEFLTYFQNEAQLDKSGLPSDRFFAERPEGSVSTLKIQRTQQEDSAVYLCASSLLGTGQLNYGYTFGSGTRLTVV.

The chain's CDR3 is CASSIIPDRAGNTIYF. CDR3 DNA: TGTGCCAGTAGTATTATTCCCGACAGGGCCGGAAACACCATATATTTT. The chain recombines TRBV19 with TRBJ1-3, with 7 nucleotides matching TRBD1. The CDR3 is made up of 16 amino acids. V dropped 3 bases and J dropped 4; count of bases not matched to a gene: 9. The germline V gene encodes CDR1 LNHDA and CDR2 SQIVND (reference sequence).

This clone was observed a single time. This chain joins TRBV7-9 and TRBJ1-4; tentatively, D is TRBD1 (6 bases). The CDR3 is made up of 17 amino acids. Germline values: CDR1 SEHNR, CDR2 FQNEAQ (reference sequence). Trimming pared 0 bases from V and 8 bases from J, leaving 19 bases between. The CDR3 DNA follows: TGTGCCAGCAGCTTAGCTGGGGGACGTCAGGGGCGGGAAAAACTGTTTTTT. The encoded protein is CASSLAGGRQGREKLFF. Supplemented by reference TRBV7-9 and TRBJ1-4, the full variable domain reads DTGVSQNPRHKITKRGQNVTFRCDPISEHNRLYWYRQTLGQGPEFLTYFQNEAQLEKSRLLSDRFSAERPKGSFSTLEIQRTEQGDSAMYLCASSLAGGRQGREKLFFGSGTQLSVL.

This clone has at least ten counts. V is TRBV9 and J is TRBJ2-3; 7 nucleotides align to TRBD1. The germline V gene has CDR1 SGDLS and CDR2 YYNGEE. Germline trimming cut 0 bases from V and 4 bases from J; bases unmatched to any gene: 5. CDR3 length: 15 amino acids. CDR3 amino acids: CASSVGITGADTQYF. The CDR3 DNA reads TGTGCCAGCAGCGTAGGCATAACAGGGGCAGATACGCAGTATTTT.

The CDR3 coding sequence is TGTGCCAGCAGCGACCAACGTGGGGGAACAACTAATGAAAAACTGTTTTTT. Its protein is CASSDQRGGTTNEKLFF. The J gene is TRBJ1-4, the V gene TRBV9, with D possibly TRBD1 on 5 matching bases. Germline V gives CDR1 SGDLS, CDR2 YYNGEE. V dropped 3 bases and J dropped 0 bases, with 15 bases sitting between them. CDR3 size: 17 residues.

This chain joins TRBV5-1 and TRBJ1-2, with 7 bases aligning to TRBD1. Trimming took 4 bases from V and 8 from J; bases not matched to a gene: 5. CDR3 length: 12 residues. Germline loops: CDR1 SGHRS, CDR2 YFSETQ. The CDR3 region is CASSPTGEGYTF. Here the CDR3 DNA reads TGCGCCAGCAGCCCAACAGGGGAAGGCTACACCTTC.

In this sample, this clone turned up a few times. The rearrangement joins TRBV9 to TRBJ1-1; 7 nucleotides line up with TRBD1. V was pared by 3 bases and J by 1 base, with 6 bases of the junction left unmatched. Germline V CDR1 and CDR2: SGDLS, YYNGEE. The CDR3 runs 15 residues. CDR3 sequence: CASSAYRGGNTEAFF. The CDR3 DNA reads TGTGCCAGCAGCGCCTACAGGGGAGGGAACACTGAAGCTTTCTTT.

The chain joins TRBV19 to TRBJ2-2; weak D call: TRBD2 (6 bases). This CDR3 comprises 14 residues. Germline CDR1 reads LNHDA; CDR2 reads SQIVND (reference sequence). V lost 5 bases to trimming and J lost 2 bases, with 9 bases between them. CDR3 region: CASSRGRNTGELFF. The CDR3 DNA follows: TGTGCCAGTAGTCGGGGGAGAAACACCGGGGAGCTGTTTTTT. Full variable domain (outside the CDR3, taken from reference TRBV19 and TRBJ2-2): DGGITQSPKYLFRKEGQNVTLSCEQNLNHDAMYWYRQDPGQGLRLIYYSQIVNDFQKGDIAEGYSVSREKKESFPLTVTSAQKNPTAFYLCASSRGRNTGELFFGEGSRLTVL.

V gene TRBV5-1 combines with J gene TRBJ1-4; D gene ambiguous. This CDR3 is 13 amino acids long. The germline V gene has CDR1 SGHRS and CDR2 YFSETQ. The germline V and J ends were trimmed by 0 bases and 5 bases, with 5 bases remaining between them. CDR3 nucleotides: TGCGCCAGCAGCTTGGGGGAAAATGAAAAACTGTTTTTT. Its protein product is CASSLGENEKLFF. Filled out from reference TRBV5-1 and TRBJ1-4, the complete variable domain reads KAGVTQTPRYLIKTRGQQVTLSCSPISGHRSVSWYQQTPGQGLQFLFEYFSETQRNKGNFPGRFSGRQFSNSRSEMNVSTLELGDSALYLCASSLGENEKLFFGSGTQLSVL.

The gene calls are TRBV5-1 and TRBJ1-5, with D possibly TRBD1 on 6 matching bases. V shed 4 bases and J shed 1 base, with 9 bases lying between them. CDR1 SGHRS and CDR2 YFSETQ come from the germline V gene. This CDR3 is 14 amino acids long. CDR3 nucleotide sequence: TGCGCCAGCAGCCAGGACAGCAGCAATCAGCCCCAGCATTTT. Protein: CASSQDSSNQPQHF.

This sequence joins TRBV7-9 and TRBJ2-4; D might be TRBD2 (6 bases). This CDR3 is built from 16 residues. The V end lost 5 bases, the J end lost 5 bases, and 19 bases lay between the germline ends. Per the germline V gene, CDR1 is SEHNR and CDR2 is FQNEAQ (reference sequence). The CDR3 sequence is CASSAELSGTENIQYF. As DNA, the CDR3 is TGTGCCAGCAGCGCGGAACTTAGCGGTACTGAAAACATTCAGTACTTC.

The chain has TRBV15 and TRBJ2-5; D not certain. This CDR3 has 12 amino acids. Trimming removed 0 bases at V and 4 bases at J, with 3 bases between. CDR1 LNHNV and CDR2 YYDKDF come from the germline V gene (reference sequence). The CDR3 loop is CATSRDIETQYF. The CDR3 DNA reads as TGTGCCACCAGCAGAGATATAGAGACCCAGTACTTC.

V is TRBV5-1 and J is TRBJ1-1, with D possibly being TRBD1 (6 bases). The CDR3 covers 14 residues. Germline V gives CDR1 SGHRS, CDR2 YFSETQ. Trimming took 4 bases from V and 3 from J, leaving 13 bases between them. The CDR3: CASSPREGDTEAFF. The CDR3 nucleotides are TGCGCCAGCAGCCCTCGGGAGGGGGACACTGAAGCTTTCTTT.

V gene TRBV6-5 combines with J gene TRBJ2-1; 10 bases map to TRBD1. Germline assignment: CDR1 MNHEY and CDR2 SVGAGI. V was clipped by 6 bases and J by 9 bases; unmatched bases: 11. The CDR3 runs to 15 residues. DNA of the CDR3: TGTGCCAGCAGGACAACGGGACAGGGGTCAGGTGAGCAGTTCTTC. As protein: CASRTTGQGSGEQFF.

The chain recombines TRBV27 with TRBJ1-2; 7 bases are a match to TRBD1. The germline gives CDR1 MNHEY, CDR2 SMNVEV (reference sequence). Trimming at V came to 6 bases and at J to 2 bases, leaving 3 bases not matched to a gene. The CDR3 loop spans 13 amino acids. CDR3 nucleotide sequence: TGTGCCAGCAGCTTACAGGGGAACTATGGCTACACCTTC. Translated, it gives CASSLQGNYGYTF.

The V and J genes are TRBV10-1 and TRBJ2-3; D remains ambiguous. Germline CDR1 is WNHNN and CDR2 is SYGVQD (reference sequence). The CDR3 spans 15 residues. V gave up 2 bases and J gave up 1 base, with 10 bases separating them. CDR3 sequence reads: CASSEREQGTDTQYF. As DNA, the CDR3 is TGCGCCAGCAGTGAGAGAGAGCAGGGCACAGATACGCAGTATTTT.

The chain has TRBV4-2 and TRBJ2-3; 7 nucleotides line up with TRBD2. Germline-derived CDR1 and CDR2 are LGHNA and YNFKEQ. V trimming: 1 base; J trimming: 4 bases; junction bases outside the gene matches: 11. This CDR3 region has 17 residues. Here the CDR3 DNA reads TGTGCCAGCAGCCAAGTTATCGGGGAGGGCCTCCCAGATACGCAGTATTTT. This sequence encodes CASSQVIGEGLPDTQYF.

The CDR3 DNA is TGCGCCAGCAGCCAGGCTAGCGGGGCCTCGTACGAGCAGTACTTC. Protein sequence: CASSQASGASYEQYF. The chain employs TRBV4-1 and TRBJ2-7; 9 bases line up with TRBD2. Per germline, CDR1 MGHRA and CDR2 YSYEKL. The CDR3 is 15 residues long. Trimming removed 3 bases from V and 4 bases from J; junction bases left unmatched: 7.

This clone is deemed medium-sized (0.01 to 0.1%). The V call is TRBV7-6, the J call TRBJ2-1; TRBD2 aligns across 8 bases. The CDR3 loop spans 16 amino acids. Looked up from germline, CDR1 is SGHVS and CDR2 is FNYEAQ. V was clipped by 0 bases and J by 9 bases; unmatched bases: 10. The CDR3 bases are TGTGCCAGCAGCTTAGCGCTAGCGGGTCCTACAGGTGAGCAGTTCTTC. Translation gives CASSLALAGPTGEQFF. Based on the CDR3 plus reference TRBV7-6 and TRBJ2-1, the full variable domain is GAGVSQSPRYKVTKRGQDVALRCDPISGHVSLYWYRQALGQGPEFLTYFNYEAQQDKSGLPNDRFSAERPEGSISTLTIQRTEQRDSAMYRCASSLALAGPTGEQFFGPGTRLTVL.

The chain is built from TRBV1 and TRBJ1-5. TRBV1 is shown as a pseudogene. The CDR3 contains 14 residues. The CDR3 DNA reads TGCACCAGCAGCCAAGATAGCGCCGAGACGCCCCAGCATTTT. Residues: CTSSQDSAETPQHF.

The rearrangement uses TRBV7-8 and TRBJ1-4; D unclear. The V gene's germline CDR1 is SGHVS and CDR2 FQNEAQ. The CDR3 length is 11 residues. V lost 6 bases and J lost 15, with 14 bases in between. CDR3 in DNA: TGTGCCAGCAGTAACCGTGGGTTTGTGTTTTTT. This encodes CASSNRGFVFF.

The chain uses TRBV28 and TRBJ2-1; D call uncertain. This CDR3 region has 10 residues. Germline CDR1 is MDHEN and CDR2 is SYDVKM. Trimming cost V 8 bases and J 9 bases, with 8 bases left between them. CDR3 nucleotides: TGTGCCAGCTTGGACGGTGAGCAGTTCTTC. It translates to CASLDGEQFF.

The rearrangement links TRBV9 to TRBJ2-1; 8 nucleotides match TRBD2. V shed 3 bases, J shed 8 bases, and the junction held 10 bases outside the gene matches. CDR3 length: 15 residues. Germline lookup yields CDR1 SGDLS and CDR2 YYNGEE. The CDR3 sequence is CASSARGLVSDEQFF. The CDR3 bases are TGTGCCAGCAGCGCCCGGGGACTAGTATCGGATGAGCAGTTCTTC.

The V and J genes are TRBV28 and TRBJ2-2; tentatively, D is TRBD1 or TRBD2 (6 bases each). V lost 2 bases to trimming and J lost 11 bases, with 15 bases between them. From germline, CDR1 is MDHEN and CDR2 SYDVKM. The CDR3 is made up of 14 amino acids. The CDR3 DNA reads TGTGCCAGCAGTTTAAGGGGGGACAACAGTGAGCTGTTTTTT. Encoded protein: CASSLRGDNSELFF.

The chain carries TRBV5-4 and TRBJ2-3; D may be TRBD2 (6 bases). Germline V gene data show CDR1 as SGHNT and CDR2 as YYREEE (reference sequence). Deletions cut 1 base from V and 2 bases from J, with 11 bases between. The CDR3 contains 15 residues. The CDR3 region is CASSLSLALTDTQYF. CDR3 bases: TGTGCCAGCAGCTTGTCCCTAGCGCTCACAGATACGCAGTATTTT.

The V and J genes are TRBV30 and TRBJ2-7; 9 nucleotides align to TRBD2. Losses at the gene ends were 4 bases for V and 4 bases for J; bases not matched to a gene: 14. Germline V gene sequence: CDR1 GTSNPN, CDR2 SVGIG (reference sequence). This CDR3 has 16 residues. The CDR3 here is CAWTSRGLARPYEQYF. The CDR3 DNA follows: TGTGCCTGGACTTCGCGAGGACTAGCGAGACCTTACGAGCAGTACTTC. The variable domain in full, with the rest retrieved from reference TRBV30 and TRBJ2-7, is SQTIHQWPATLVQPVGSPLSLECTVEGTSNPNLYWYRQAAGRGLQLLFYSVGIGQISSEVPQNLSASRPQDRQFILSSKKLLLSDSGFYLCAWTSRGLARPYEQYFGPGTRLTVT.

The gene calls are TRBV4-3 and TRBJ1-4; D is unresolved. CDR3 size: 16 residues. Per germline, CDR1 LGHNA and CDR2 YSLEER. Trimming pared 3 bases from V and 2 bases from J, leaving 13 bases between. CDR3 region: CASSQYSAATNEKLFF. The CDR3 DNA reads TGCGCCAGCAGCCAGTATTCGGCAGCTACTAATGAAAAACTGTTTTTT.

CDR3 amino acids: CASSFDRATEAFF. As DNA, the CDR3 is TGCGCCAGCAGCTTTGACAGGGCCACTGAAGCTTTCTTT. The rearrangement links TRBV5-1 to TRBJ1-1, with 7 bases fitting TRBD1. The CDR3 has 13 residues. The ends lost 2 bases at V and 4 bases at J; junction bases unmatched: 2. Germline loops: CDR1 SGHRS, CDR2 YFSETQ.

This CDR3 reads CASSVGGGLNTGELFF. CDR3 nucleotide sequence: TGTGCCAGCAGCGTAGGTGGGGGTTTGAACACCGGGGAGCTGTTTTTT. J is TRBJ2-2 and V is TRBV9; the D gene could be TRBD1 or TRBD2 (5 bases each). V was clipped by 0 bases and J by 1 base, with 10 bases between them. Germline CDR1 is SGDLS and CDR2 is YYNGEE. CDR3 length: 16 residues.

The rearrangement links TRBV5-8 to TRBJ1-5; 9 positions agree with TRBD1. CDR3 size: 15 residues. The V and J ends lost 2 bases and 6 bases, in that order; junction bases with no gene match: 6. CDR1 SGHTS and CDR2 YDEGEE come from the germline V gene. The CDR3 coding sequence is TGTGCCAGCAGCTTCCGGACAGGGGATAGTCAGCCCCAGCATTTT. Translated: CASSFRTGDSQPQHF. The full variable domain, its missing parts supplied by reference TRBV5-8 and TRBJ1-5, is EAGVTQSPTHLIKTRGQQATLRCSPISGHTSVYWYQQALGLGLQFLLWYDEGEERNRGNFPPRFSGRQFPNYSSELNVNALELEDSALYLCASSFRTGDSQPQHFGDGTRLSIL.

The chain carries TRBV11-3 and TRBJ2-7; 8 bases fit TRBD2. Trimming at V came to 2 bases and at J to 7 bases, leaving 1 base not matched to a gene. Germline-derived CDR1 and CDR2 are SGHNT and YENEEA. The CDR3 is 12 residues long. CDR3 nucleotide sequence: TGTGCCAGCAGCTTAACTAGCGGAGAGCAGTACTTC. This gives the protein CASSLTSGEQYF.